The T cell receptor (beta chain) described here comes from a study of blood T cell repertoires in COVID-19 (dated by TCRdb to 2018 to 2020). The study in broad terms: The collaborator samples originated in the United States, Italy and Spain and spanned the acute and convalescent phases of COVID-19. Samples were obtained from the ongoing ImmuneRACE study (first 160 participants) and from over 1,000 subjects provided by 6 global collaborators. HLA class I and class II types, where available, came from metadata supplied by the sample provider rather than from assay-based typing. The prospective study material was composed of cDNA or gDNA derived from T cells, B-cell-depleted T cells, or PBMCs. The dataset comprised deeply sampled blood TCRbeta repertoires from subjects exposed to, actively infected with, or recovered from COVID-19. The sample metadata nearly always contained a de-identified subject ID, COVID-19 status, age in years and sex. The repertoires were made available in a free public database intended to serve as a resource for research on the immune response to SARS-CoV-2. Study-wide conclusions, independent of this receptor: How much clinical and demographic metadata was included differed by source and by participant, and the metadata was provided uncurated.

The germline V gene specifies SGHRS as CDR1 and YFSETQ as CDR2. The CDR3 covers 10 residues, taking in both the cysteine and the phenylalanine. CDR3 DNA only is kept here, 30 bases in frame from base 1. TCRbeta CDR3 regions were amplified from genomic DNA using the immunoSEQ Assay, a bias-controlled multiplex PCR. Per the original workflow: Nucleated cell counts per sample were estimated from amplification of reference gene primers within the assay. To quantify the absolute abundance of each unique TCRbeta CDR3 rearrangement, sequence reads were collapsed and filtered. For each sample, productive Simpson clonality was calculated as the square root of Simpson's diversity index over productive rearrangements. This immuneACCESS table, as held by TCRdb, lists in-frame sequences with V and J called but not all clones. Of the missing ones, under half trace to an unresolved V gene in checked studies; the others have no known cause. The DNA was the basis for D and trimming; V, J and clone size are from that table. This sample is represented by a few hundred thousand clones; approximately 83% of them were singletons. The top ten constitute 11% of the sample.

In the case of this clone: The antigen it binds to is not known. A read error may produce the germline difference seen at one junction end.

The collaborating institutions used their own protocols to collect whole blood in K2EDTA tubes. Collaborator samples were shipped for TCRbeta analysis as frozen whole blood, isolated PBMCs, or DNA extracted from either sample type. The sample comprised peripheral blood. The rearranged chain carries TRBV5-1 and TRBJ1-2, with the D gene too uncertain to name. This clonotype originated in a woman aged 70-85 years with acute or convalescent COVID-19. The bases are TGCGCCAGCAGCTTGGACAGCCTCGTTTTC. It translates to CASSLDSLVF.